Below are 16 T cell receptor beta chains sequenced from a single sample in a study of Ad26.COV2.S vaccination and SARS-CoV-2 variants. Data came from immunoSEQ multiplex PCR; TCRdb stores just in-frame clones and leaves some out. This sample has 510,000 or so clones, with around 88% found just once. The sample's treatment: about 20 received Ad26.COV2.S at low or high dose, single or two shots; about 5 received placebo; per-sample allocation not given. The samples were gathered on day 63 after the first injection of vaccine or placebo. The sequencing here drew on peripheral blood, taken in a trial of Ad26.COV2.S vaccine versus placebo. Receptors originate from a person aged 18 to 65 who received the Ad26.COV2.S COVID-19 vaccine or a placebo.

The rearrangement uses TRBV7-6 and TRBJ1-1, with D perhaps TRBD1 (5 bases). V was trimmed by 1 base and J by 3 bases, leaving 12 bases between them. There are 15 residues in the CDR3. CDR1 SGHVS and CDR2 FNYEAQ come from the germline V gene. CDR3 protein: CASSLVGGSDTEAFF. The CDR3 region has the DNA TGTGCCAGCAGCTTAGTCGGGGGGTCGGACACTGAAGCTTTCTTT. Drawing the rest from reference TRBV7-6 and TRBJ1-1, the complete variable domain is GAGVSQSPRYKVTKRGQDVALRCDPISGHVSLYWYRQALGQGPEFLTYFNYEAQQDKSGLPNDRFSAERPEGSISTLTIQRTEQRDSAMYRCASSLVGGSDTEAFFGQGTRLTVV.

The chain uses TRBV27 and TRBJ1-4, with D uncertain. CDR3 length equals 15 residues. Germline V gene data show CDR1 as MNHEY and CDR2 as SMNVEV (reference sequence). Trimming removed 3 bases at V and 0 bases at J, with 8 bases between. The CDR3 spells CASSLSHATNEKLFF. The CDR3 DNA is TGTGCCAGCAGTTTGTCGCATGCAACTAATGAAAAACTGTTTTTT. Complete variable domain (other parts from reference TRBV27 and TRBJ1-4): EAQVTQNPRYLITVTGKKLTVTCSQNMNHEYMSWYRQDPGLGLRQIYYSMNVEVTDKGDVPEGYKVSRKEKRNFPLILESPSPNQTSLYFCASSLSHATNEKLFFGSGTQLSVL.

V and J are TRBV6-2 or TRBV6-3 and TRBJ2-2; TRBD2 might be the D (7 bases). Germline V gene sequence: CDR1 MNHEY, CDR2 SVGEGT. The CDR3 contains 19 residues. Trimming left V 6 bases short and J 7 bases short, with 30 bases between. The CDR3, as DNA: TGTGCCAGCAGCCCACTCCTCGCGGGGGCGATTAACTTGTTCGGGGAGCTGTTTTTT. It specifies CASSPLLAGAINLFGELFF.

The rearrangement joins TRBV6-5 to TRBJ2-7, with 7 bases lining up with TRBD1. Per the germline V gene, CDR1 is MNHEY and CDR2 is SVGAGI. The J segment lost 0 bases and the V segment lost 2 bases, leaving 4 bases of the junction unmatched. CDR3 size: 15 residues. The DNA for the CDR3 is TGTGCCAGCAGTTACCATAGGACAGGCTCCTACGAGCAGTACTTC. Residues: CASSYHRTGSYEQYF.

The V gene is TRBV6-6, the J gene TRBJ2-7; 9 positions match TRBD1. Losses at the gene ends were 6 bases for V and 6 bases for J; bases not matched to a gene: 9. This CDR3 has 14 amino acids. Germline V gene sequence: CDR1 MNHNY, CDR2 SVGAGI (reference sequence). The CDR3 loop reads CASSPRTGAGEQYF. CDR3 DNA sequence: TGTGCCAGCAGCCCGCGGACAGGGGCCGGCGAGCAGTACTTC.

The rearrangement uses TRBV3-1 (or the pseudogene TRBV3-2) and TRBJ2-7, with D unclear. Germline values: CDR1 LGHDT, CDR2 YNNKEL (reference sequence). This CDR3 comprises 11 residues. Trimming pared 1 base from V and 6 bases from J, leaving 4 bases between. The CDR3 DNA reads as TGTGCCAGCAGCCAAGCCCGCGAGCAGTACTTC. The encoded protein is CASSQAREQYF.

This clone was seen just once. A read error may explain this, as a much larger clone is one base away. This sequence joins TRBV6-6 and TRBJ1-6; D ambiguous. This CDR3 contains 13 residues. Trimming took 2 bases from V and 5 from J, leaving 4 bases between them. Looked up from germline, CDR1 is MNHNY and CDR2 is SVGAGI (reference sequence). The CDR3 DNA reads TGTGCCAGCAGTTACAGGGATAATTCACCCCTCCACTTT. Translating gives CASSYRDNSPLHF.

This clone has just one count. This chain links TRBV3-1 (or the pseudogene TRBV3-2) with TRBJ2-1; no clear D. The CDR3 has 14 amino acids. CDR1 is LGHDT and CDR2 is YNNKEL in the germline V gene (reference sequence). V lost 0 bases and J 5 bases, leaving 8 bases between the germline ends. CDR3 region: CASSQDLVDNEQFF. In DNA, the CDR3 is TGTGCCAGCAGCCAAGATTTAGTAGACAATGAGCAGTTCTTC.

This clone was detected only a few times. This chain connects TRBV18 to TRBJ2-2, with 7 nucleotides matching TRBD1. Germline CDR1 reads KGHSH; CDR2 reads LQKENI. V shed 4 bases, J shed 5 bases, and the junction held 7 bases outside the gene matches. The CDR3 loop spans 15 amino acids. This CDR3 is CASSRTGQKTGELFF. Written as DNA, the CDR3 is TGTGCCAGCTCACGAACGGGACAGAAGACCGGGGAGCTGTTTTTT.

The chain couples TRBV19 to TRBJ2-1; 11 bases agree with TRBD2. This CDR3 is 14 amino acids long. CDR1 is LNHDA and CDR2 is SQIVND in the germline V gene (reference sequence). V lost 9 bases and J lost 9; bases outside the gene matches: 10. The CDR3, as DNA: TGTGCCAGCATAGCGGGAGGGCCTAGAAGTGAGCAGTTCTTC. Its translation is CASIAGGPRSEQFF.

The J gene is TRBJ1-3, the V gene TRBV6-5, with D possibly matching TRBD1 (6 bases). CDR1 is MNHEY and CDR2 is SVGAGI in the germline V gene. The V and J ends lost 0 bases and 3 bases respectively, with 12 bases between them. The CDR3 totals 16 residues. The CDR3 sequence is CASSYSIQGLGNTIYF. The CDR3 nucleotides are TGTGCCAGCAGTTACTCAATACAGGGTCTTGGAAACACCATATATTTT.

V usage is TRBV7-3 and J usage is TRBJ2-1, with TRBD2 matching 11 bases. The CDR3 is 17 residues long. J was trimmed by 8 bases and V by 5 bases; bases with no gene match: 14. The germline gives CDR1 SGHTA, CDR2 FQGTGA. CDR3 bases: TGTGCCAGCAGCACTCCCGCCGGGACTAGCGGTGAGGATGAGCAGTTCTTC. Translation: CASSTPAGTSGEDEQFF.

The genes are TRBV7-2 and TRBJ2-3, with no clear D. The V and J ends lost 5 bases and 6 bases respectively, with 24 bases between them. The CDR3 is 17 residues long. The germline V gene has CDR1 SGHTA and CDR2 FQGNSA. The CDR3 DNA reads TGTGCCAGCAGCCAAGCCCCATCGGCTGGTCGCAGGGATACGCAGTATTTT. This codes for CASSQAPSAGRRDTQYF.

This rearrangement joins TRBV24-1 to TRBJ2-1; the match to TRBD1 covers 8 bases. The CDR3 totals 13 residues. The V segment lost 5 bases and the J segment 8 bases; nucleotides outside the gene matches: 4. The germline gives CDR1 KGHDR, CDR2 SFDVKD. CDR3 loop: CATSGSGGDEQFF. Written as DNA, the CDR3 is TGTGCCACCAGTGGGTCAGGGGGCGATGAGCAGTTCTTC.

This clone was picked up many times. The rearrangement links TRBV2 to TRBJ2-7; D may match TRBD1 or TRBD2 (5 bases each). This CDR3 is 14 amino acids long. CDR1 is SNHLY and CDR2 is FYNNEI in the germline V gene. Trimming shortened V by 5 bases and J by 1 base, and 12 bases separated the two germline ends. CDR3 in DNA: TGTGCCAGCAGTCCCCGGGACGGTTCCTACGAGCAGTACTTC. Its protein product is CASSPRDGSYEQYF.

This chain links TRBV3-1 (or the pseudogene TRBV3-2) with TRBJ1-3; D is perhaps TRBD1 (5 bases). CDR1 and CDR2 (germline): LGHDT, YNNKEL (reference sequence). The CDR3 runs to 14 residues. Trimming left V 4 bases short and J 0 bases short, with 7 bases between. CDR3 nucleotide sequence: TGTGCCAGCAGCCTCGGACACTCTGGAAACACCATATATTTT. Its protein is CASSLGHSGNTIYF.